The 19 T cell receptor beta chains presented below share a single source sample, sequenced in a study of cytomegalovirus exposure and HLA in healthy donors. The PCR employed 60 Vbeta primers together with 13 Jbeta primers. The method was immunoSEQ multiplex PCR; TCRdb's version includes in-frame clones alone and lacks a portion of them. Here the sample spans 170,000 or so clones, approximately 80% being singletons. The sequenced material came from PBMCs. These receptors all come from a man between 18 and 35 years old in good health and CMV-seronegative.

The chain has TRBV18 and TRBJ2-7; TRBD2 aligns across 8 bases. The germline V gene encodes CDR1 KGHSH and CDR2 LQKENI. The CDR3 runs 16 residues. J was trimmed by 6 bases and V by 5 bases; bases with no gene match: 15. DNA of the CDR3: TGTGCCAGCTCATCCCTCCGGAGTAGCGGGGTGGTCGAGCAGTACTTC. This sequence encodes CASSSLRSSGVVEQYF. Based on the CDR3 plus reference TRBV18 and TRBJ2-7, the full variable domain is NAGVMQNPRHLVRRRGQEARLRCSPMKGHSHVYWYRQLPEEGLKFMVYLQKENIIDESGMPKERFSAEFPKEGPSILRIQQVVRGDSAAYFCASSSLRSSGVVEQYFGPGTRLTVT.

The chain couples TRBV27 to TRBJ1-5; D gene uncertain. V was pared by 3 bases and J by 7 bases, with 10 bases between. The CDR3 has 13 amino acids. Germline CDR1 is MNHEY and CDR2 is SMNVEV (reference sequence). CDR3 residues: CASSFGAEQPQHF. The CDR3 bases are TGTGCCAGCAGTTTCGGAGCGGAGCAGCCCCAGCATTTT.

This clone was picked up a small number of times. The chain recombines TRBV5-1 with TRBJ1-3; the D is unclear. Germline V gene data show CDR1 as SGHRS and CDR2 as YFSETQ. With 0 bases removed from V and 0 bases from J, the gap between germline ends came to 4 bases. The CDR3 contains 14 residues. CDR3 amino acids: CASSLDSSGNTIYF. CDR3 nucleotides: TGCGCCAGCAGCTTGGACAGCTCTGGAAACACCATATATTTT.

This clone came up a few times. The V gene is TRBV4-2, the J gene TRBJ2-7; a weak D match, TRBD2 (6 bases). CDR3 size: 14 residues. Germline V gene sequence: CDR1 LGHNA, CDR2 YNFKEQ. Trimming pared 4 bases from V and 4 bases from J, leaving 14 bases between. DNA of the CDR3: TGTGCCAGCAGCCGGGACTCAGAAACGTACGAGCAGTACTTC. Amino acid sequence: CASSRDSETYEQYF.

The rearrangement joins TRBV9 to TRBJ1-2, with 7 bases that match TRBD1. Germline CDR1 reads SGDLS; CDR2 reads YYNGEE. This CDR3 is 14 amino acids long. V gave up 2 bases and J gave up 2 bases; unmatched junction bases: 3. CDR3: CASSVGTANYGYTF. The CDR3 DNA is TGTGCCAGCAGCGTCGGGACAGCCAACTATGGCTACACCTTC.

The count of this clone is one. The rearrangement joins TRBV19 to TRBJ1-2; TRBD1 matches at 8 bases. With 7 bases clipped from V and 7 bases from J, the junction kept 8 bases outside the gene matches. The CDR3 length is 13 residues. Germline loops: CDR1 LNHDA, CDR2 SQIVND (reference sequence). The CDR3 protein is CASKGTGLSGYTF. The DNA of the CDR3 is TGTGCCAGTAAGGGGACAGGACTGTCTGGCTACACCTTC.

The chain recombines TRBV2 with TRBJ2-7; a weak D match, TRBD2 (6 bases). Germline CDR1 is SNHLY and CDR2 is FYNNEI. CDR3 length equals 13 residues. The V gene lost 1 base and the J gene lost 6 bases, with 10 bases spanning the gap. CDR3 sequence (DNA): TGTGCCAGCAGTGAAGACGGGGGATCCGAGCAGTACTTC. Amino acids: CASSEDGGSEQYF.

The chain combines TRBV6-1 with TRBJ2-7; TRBD1 matches 9 bases. CDR3 length: 14 amino acids. J was trimmed by 2 bases and V by 5 bases; bases with no gene match: 4. CDR1 MNHNS and CDR2 SASEGT come from the germline V gene. CDR3 loop: CASSTGTGTYEQYF. CDR3 nucleotides: TGTGCCAGCAGTACCGGGACAGGGACCTACGAGCAGTACTTC.

The chain joins TRBV10-3 to TRBJ2-3, with no clear D. The CDR3 is 15 residues long. Germline V lookup: CDR1 ENHRY, CDR2 SYGVKD. V gave up 4 bases and J gave up 3 bases, with 14 bases separating them. Here the CDR3 reads CAISATAPGTDTQYF. CDR3 DNA: TGTGCCATCAGTGCGACCGCCCCCGGGACAGATACGCAGTATTTT.

This chain joins TRBV1 and TRBJ2-7; TRBD1 is the table's D call and was not checked against the DNA. TRBV1 is a pseudogene segment. The CDR3 is 13 residues long. The CDR3 sequence: CTSSLQGADEQYF. The CDR3 nucleotides are TGCACCAGCAGCCTACAGGGGGCTGACGAGCAGTACTTC.

There are a few counts of this clone. The J gene is TRBJ1-1, the V gene TRBV27; weak D call: TRBD1 (5 bases). Per germline, CDR1 MNHEY and CDR2 SMNVEV (reference sequence). CDR3 size: 16 residues. The germline V and J ends were trimmed by 8 bases and 1 base, with 20 bases remaining between them. The CDR3 sequence: CASRSPPRRGNTEAFF. CDR3 DNA: TGTGCCAGCCGTTCCCCCCCCCGGAGGGGGAACACTGAAGCTTTCTTT.

This clone was counted only a few times. This chain links TRBV4-2 with TRBJ1-1, with no clear D. Trimming took off 1 base at V and 10 bases at J, with 13 bases between the two ends. CDR1 is LGHNA and CDR2 is YNFKEQ in the germline V gene. The length of the CDR3 is 13 residues. CDR3: CASSQAGNAGAFF. In DNA form, the CDR3 reads TGTGCCAGCAGCCAAGCGGGGAACGCCGGAGCTTTCTTT.

V gene TRBV5-1 combines with J gene TRBJ2-2; TRBD1 matches 8 bases. J was trimmed by 5 bases and V by 0 bases; bases with no gene match: 3. The CDR3 runs to 15 residues. The V gene's germline CDR1 is SGHRS and CDR2 YFSETQ. The CDR3 is CASSLGDRGTGELFF. As DNA, the CDR3 is TGCGCCAGCAGCTTGGGCGACAGGGGAACCGGGGAGCTGTTTTTT.

The V gene is TRBV19, the J gene TRBJ1-2; tentative D call: TRBD1 (6 bases). Per germline, CDR1 LNHDA and CDR2 SQIVND (reference sequence). The CDR3 contains 16 residues. V shed 3 bases and J shed 0 bases, with 14 bases lying between them. The CDR3 protein is CASSMKWGGANYGYTF. The CDR3 region has the DNA TGTGCCAGTAGTATGAAATGGGGGGGCGCTAACTATGGCTACACCTTC.

The chain has TRBV11-2 and TRBJ1-6; TRBD1 matches at 7 bases. The CDR3 consists of 16 residues. J lost 5 bases, V lost 4 bases, and 8 bases had no gene match. Germline CDR1 reads SGHAT; CDR2 reads FQNNGV. The CDR3 loop reads CASSYKQGWDNSPLHF. CDR3 coding DNA: TGTGCCAGCAGCTATAAACAGGGGTGGGATAATTCACCCCTCCACTTT.

The chain employs TRBV6-6 and TRBJ1-6; 7 nucleotides align to TRBD1. CDR1 is MNHNY, CDR2 SVGAGI, per germline (reference sequence). The CDR3 consists of 16 residues. The trim removed 4 bases at V and 6 bases at J, leaving 9 bases unmatched. The CDR3 is CASSSKQGSGNSPLHF. The CDR3 nucleotides read TGTGCCAGCAGTTCCAAACAGGGGTCCGGTAATTCACCCCTCCACTTT.

This chain connects TRBV5-4 to TRBJ2-1; 12 bases are a match to TRBD2. The CDR3 covers 18 residues. Trimming cost V 2 bases and J 7 bases; bases outside gene matches: 13. In germline, CDR1 is SGHNT, CDR2 YYREEE (reference sequence). The CDR3 here is CASSFDPTPSGGANEQFF. As DNA, the CDR3 is TGTGCCAGCAGCTTCGACCCGACCCCTAGCGGGGGGGCTAATGAGCAGTTCTTC. The full variable domain, in which reference TRBV5-4 and TRBJ2-1 provide the parts outside the CDR3, is ETGVTQSPTHLIKTRGQQVTLRCSSQSGHNTVSWYQQALGQGPQFIFQYYREEENGRGNFPPRFSGLQFPNYSSELNVNALELDDSALYLCASSFDPTPSGGANEQFFGPGTRLTVL.

This clone was seen only a few times. The gene calls are TRBV6-4 and TRBJ1-2, with a tentative D call TRBD1 (6 bases). The V and J ends lost 4 bases and 8 bases respectively, with 17 bases between them. In germline, CDR1 is MRHNA, CDR2 SNTAGT. The CDR3 covers 14 residues. The CDR3 DNA sequence: TGTGCCAGCAGTGTACGTCAGGGGTCCTACGGCTACACCTTC. Residues: CASSVRQGSYGYTF.

The CDR3: CASSSGGGPNTGELFF. As DNA, the CDR3 is TGCGCCAGCAGCTCTGGGGGGGGACCCAACACCGGGGAGCTGTTTTTT. The V gene is TRBV5-1, the J gene TRBJ2-2; TRBD2 agrees at 7 bases. The CDR3 is 16 residues long. V dropped 3 bases and J dropped 2; count of bases not matched to a gene: 7. Germline values: CDR1 SGHRS, CDR2 YFSETQ.